This T cell receptor beta chain is drawn from a study of T cell responses to AZD1222 COVID-19 vaccine. Some clones are missing from TCRdb's copy, which holds only in-frame ones; the method was immunoSEQ multiplex PCR. The table includes about 96,000 clones, roughly 88% detected once. Trimming cost V 6 bases and J 4 bases; bases outside gene matches: 7. The CDR3 runs to 14 residues. CDR1 and CDR2 from the germline V gene are MNHEY and SVGAGI. The TCR sequence derives from an adult in good health. Sequenced here: peripheral blood, sampled on day 0 of AZD1222 vaccination. The chain has TRBV6-5 and TRBJ1-1; 8 bases fit TRBD1. The CDR3 sequence: CASRPGGAGTEAFF. In nucleotides, the CDR3 is TGTGCCAGCAGACCAGGGGGCGCGGGCACTGAAGCTTTCTTT.